This T cell receptor beta chain was documented in a study of blood T cell repertoires in COVID-19. Study summary: Spain, Italy and the United States supplied samples that represented acute and convalescent COVID-19. In each case, the material was cDNA or gDNA derived from T cells, B-cell-depleted T cells, or PBMCs.

Per the original methods: Scientists estimated how many nucleated cells there were by amplifying reference gene primers. Using immunoSEQ multiplex PCR, the repertoire was profiled, and TCRdb retains in-frame clones only, with some absent. D and trimming come from the DNA, and the V and J calls and clone size come from that table. This repertoire shows over 200,000 clones, 87% found once; its top ten account for approximately 12%. This clone was observed a single time. The germline gives CDR1 SEHNR, CDR2 FQNEAQ (reference sequence). The CDR3 covers 13 residues. V lost 5 bases to trimming and J lost 4 bases, with 11 bases between them.

The source material was peripheral blood. V usage is TRBV7-9 and J usage is TRBJ1-2; maybe TRBD1 (5 bases). This receptor was identified in a woman younger than 35 who had recovered from COVID-19. The CDR3 bases are TGTGCCAGCAGCCCGCAGGGCCCCTATGGCTACACCTTC. This translates into CASSPQGPYGYTF.